Listed below are T cell receptor beta chains from one sample, sequenced in a study of graft-versus-host responses after intestinal transplantation. Antigens of these TCRs are unknown. Data came from immunoSEQ multiplex PCR; TCRdb stores just in-frame clones and leaves some out. The sample lists some 150,000 clones; 80% to 95% were seen once. The specimen was unstimulated CD4+ T cells sorted from spleen or lymph node cells, collected before intestinal transplant. The origin of the receptors is a human donor who received an intestinal transplant. Each CDR3 is given with its conserved first and last residue. A D gene is named only where the DNA matches it firmly. The size of a clone is reported for some rows only, either as once, few or many, or as a class for expanded clones.

- | TRBJ2-3 | - | TRBV6-1 | TGTGCCAGCAGTGATAGACTAACCCCCACAGATACGCAGTATTTT | CASSDRLTPTDTQYF
TRBD2 | TRBJ2-1 | - | TRBV2 | TGTGCCAGCAGAGAACCCGGGACTAGCGTAAATGAGCAGTTCTTC | CASREPGTSVNEQFF
- | TRBJ1-5 | - | TRBV28 | TGTGCCAGCAAGGGAGGCAATCAGCCCCAGCATTTT | CASKGGNQPQHF
- | TRBJ2-2 | - | TRBV27 | TGTGCCAGCAGTTTCAATGTAGGGACCGGGGAGCTGTTTTTT | CASSFNVGTGELFF
TRBD2 | TRBJ2-5 | - | TRBV7-2 | TGTGCCAGCAGCTTAGCAACCGGGGGACTAGCGGAAGAGACCCAGTACTTC | CASSLATGGLAEETQYF
TRBD1 | TRBJ1-2 | - | TRBV5-1 | TGCGCCAGCAGCCCTGGCACAGGGGCGAACTATGGCTACACCTTC | CASSPGTGANYGYTF
TRBD1 | TRBJ1-2 | - | TRBV6-6 | TGTGCCAGCAGTTACTCGGACAGGGGGGGTGGCTACACCTTC | CASSYSDRGGGYTF
- | TRBJ1-1 | - | TRBV19 | TGTGCCAGTAATTACCTAGACAGGAGGGGTGAAGCTTTCTTT | CASNYLDRRGEAFF
- | TRBJ2-7 | few | TRBV7-2 | TGTGCCAGCAGCTTAGATCGGACAAGCTCCTACGAGCAGTACTTC | CASSLDRTSSYEQYF
- | TRBJ1-1 | - | TRBV5-4 | TGTGCCAGCAGCTTGGACAGATTGAACACTGAAGCTTTCTTT | CASSLDRLNTEAFF
- | TRBJ1-5 | - | TRBV21-1 | TGTGCCAGCACAGGAATAGATTGTAATAGCAATCAGCCCCAGCATTTT | CASTGIDCNSNQPQHF
- | TRBJ1-4 | few | TRBV19 | TGTGCCAGTACCCGGGGGCGGGGGTTCCCAACTAATGAAAAACTGTTTTTT | CASTRGRGFPTNEKLFF
TRBD2 | TRBJ2-7 | - | TRBV13 | TGTGCCAGCAGCTTAGCGGGACTAGCGGGAGCGGGTACCTCCTACGAGCAGTACTTC | CASSLAGLAGAGTSYEQYF
- | TRBJ1-1 | - | TRBV5-1 | TGCGCCAGCACCCTGGGGGGCGGTTCTGAAGCTTTCTTT | CASTLGGGSEAFF
- | TRBJ2-5 | - | TRBV28 | TGTGCCAGCAACAGAACACCCGCCTGGCGAGAGACCCAGTACTTC | CASNRTPAWRETQYF
- | TRBJ2-1 | few | TRBV27 | TGTGCCAGCAGTTTATTAGGCTCGGCAGGGCGCAACAATGAGCAGTTCTTC | CASSLLGSAGRNNEQFF
TRBD1 | TRBJ2-7 | - | TRBV27 | TGTGCCAGCAGTGCAGGACAGGGCTACGAGCAGTACTTC | CASSAGQGYEQYF
- | TRBJ2-7 | - | TRBV7-6 | TGTGCCAGCAGCTTAGGGATCGGGGGCAGCGCCGAGCAGTACTTC | CASSLGIGGSAEQYF
TRBD1 | TRBJ2-6 | - | TRBV5-4 | TGTGCCAGCAGCTTAGGACAGGCTGGGGCCAACGTCCTGACTTTC | CASSLGQAGANVLTF
TRBD1 | TRBJ2-3 | - | TRBV7-8 | TGTGCCAGCAGCTCCGGGGTGACAGGGGGCGCCGTAGATACGCAGTATTTT | CASSSGVTGGAVDTQYF
TRBD1 | TRBJ1-1 | - | TRBV30 | TGTGCCTGGAGACGAGACAGGGAAACTGAAGCTTTCTTT | CAWRRDRETEAFF
- | TRBJ1-2 | - | TRBV6-1 | TGTGCCAGCCTAGATCCAGGCAGGTTTAACTATGGCTACACCTTC | CASLDPGRFNYGYTF
TRBD1 | TRBJ1-1 | - | TRBV18 | TGTGCCAGCTCATCTAGGACAGGGGGCACTGAAGCTTTCTTT | CASSSRTGGTEAFF
TRBD2 | TRBJ2-7 | - | TRBV7-2 | TGTGCCAGCAGCGCTAGCGGGAAACGGTACGAGCAGTACTTC | CASSASGKRYEQYF
TRBD2 | TRBJ2-5 | - | TRBV9 | TGTGCCAGCAGCGTCGGAAGCGGGAGCGAGACCCAGTACTTC | CASSVGSGSETQYF
- | TRBJ2-3 | - | TRBV7-6 | TGTGCCAGCAGCCTATTTATAGATACGCAGTATTTT | CASSLFIDTQYF
- | TRBJ2-7 | - | TRBV13 | TGTGCCAGCAGACTCGGGACAACCTACGAGCAGTACTTC | CASRLGTTYEQYF
- | TRBJ2-7 | - | TRBV7-3 | TGTGCCAGCAGCTATCAGGGGGGCGCGGGATACGAGCAGTACTTC | CASSYQGGAGYEQYF
- | TRBJ2-2 | once | TRBV13 | TGTGCCAGCAGCTTTTTACTCCGCACCGGGGAGCTGTTTTTT | CASSFLLRTGELFF
- | TRBJ1-4 | - | TRBV5-5 | TGTGCCAGCAGCTTGGATTTGTCGGGTCTTAATGAAAAACTGTTTTTT | CASSLDLSGLNEKLFF
- | TRBJ2-3 | - | TRBV6-6 | TGTGCCAGCAGTCCACTTGAGGCCCAGAAGGATACGCAGTATTTT | CASSPLEAQKDTQYF
- | TRBJ2-2 | - | TRBV2 | TGTGCCAGCAGTGGTGACACGAACACCGGGGAGCTGTTTTTT | CASSGDTNTGELFF
- | TRBJ2-3 | - | TRBV4-3 | TGCGCCAGCAGCCAAGATTACGGTAGCCCTTGGAAGGATACGCAGTATTTT | CASSQDYGSPWKDTQYF
- | TRBJ2-7 | - | TRBV11-3 | TGTGCCAGCAGCTTAGCGCCCTCCTACGAGCAGTACTTC | CASSLAPSYEQYF
TRBD1 | TRBJ1-2 | - | TRBV19 | TGTGCCAGTTGCATAGGGAAGGGGGCGCGGGGCTACACCTTC | CASCIGKGARGYTF
- | TRBJ1-1 | - | TRBV9 | TGTGCCAGCAGCTCAGGGTTAGCGGACACTGAAGCTTTCTTT | CASSSGLADTEAFF
- | TRBJ2-7 | once | TRBV19 | TGTGCCAGTAGTTTCCCCGGGACATCCTACGAGCAGTACTTC | CASSFPGTSYEQYF
- | TRBJ1-2 | - | TRBV5-6 | TGTGCCAGCAGCCCCGGGTTCGGGGGCTACACCTTC | CASSPGFGGYTF
- | TRBJ1-1 | - | TRBV28 | TGTGCCAGCAACTACCCCGGGGCTAACACTGAAGCTTTCTTT | CASNYPGANTEAFF
- | TRBJ2-7 | - | TRBV27 | TGTGCCAGCAGTTCTTCAGGGCCCGAGCAGTACTTC | CASSSSGPEQYF
- | TRBJ2-2 | - | TRBV4-1 | TGCGCCAGCAGCCAAGTCCGCCAGCTGAACACCGGGGAGCTGTTTTTT | CASSQVRQLNTGELFF
- | TRBJ1-2 | once | TRBV15 | TGTGCCACCAGCAGAGATTGGAAGAAGGGAGGCTATGGCTACACCTTC | CATSRDWKKGGYGYTF
- | TRBJ1-1 | - | TRBV5-1 | TGCGCCAGCAGCTTGGCAGGGTTTGACATGAACACTGAAGCTTTCTTT | CASSLAGFDMNTEAFF
- | TRBJ1-1 | few | TRBV2 | TGTGCCAGCAGGGGGCTAAGGGCTGGAGGTGAAGCTTTCTTT | CASRGLRAGGEAFF
- | TRBJ2-7 | - | TRBV2 | TGTGCCACCAAAGCCGAACTAGCTTCGGGCGAGCAGTACTTC | CATKAELASGEQYF
- | TRBJ1-2 | - | TRBV5-1 | TGCGCCAGCAGTAAGACGGGAATGGACTATGGCTACACCTTC | CASSKTGMDYGYTF
TRBD1 | TRBJ1-1 | - | TRBV7-2 | TGTGCCAGCAGCCCCCCGACAGGGAAAGCTTTCTTT | CASSPPTGKAFF
TRBD2 | TRBJ2-3 | - | TRBV4-1 | TGCGCCAGCAGCCAAGAGGGACTAACGCAGTATTTT | CASSQEGLTQYF
- | TRBJ1-5 | - | TRBV7-2 | TGTGCCAGCAGCTTGACAGTCAGTCAGCCCCAGCATTTT | CASSLTVSQPQHF
- | TRBJ2-5 | - | TRBV6-1 | TGTGCCAGCAGTGCGGGATCGGGAGGGCCAGGGGGGGAGCAGTACTTC | CASSAGSGGPGGEQYF
TRBD1 | TRBJ2-1 | once | TRBV5-1 | TGCGCCAGCAAGGACAGGGGGTTCAATGAGCAGTTCTTC | CASKDRGFNEQFF